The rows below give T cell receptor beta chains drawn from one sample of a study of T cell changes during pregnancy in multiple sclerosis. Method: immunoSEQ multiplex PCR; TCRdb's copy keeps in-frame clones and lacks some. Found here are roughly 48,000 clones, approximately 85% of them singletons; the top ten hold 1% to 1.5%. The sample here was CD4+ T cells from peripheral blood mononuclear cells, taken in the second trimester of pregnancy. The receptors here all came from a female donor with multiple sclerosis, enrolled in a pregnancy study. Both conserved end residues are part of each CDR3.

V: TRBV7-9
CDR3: CASSLGPQYEQYF

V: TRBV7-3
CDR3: CASSPTSVAYNEQFF

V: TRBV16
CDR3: CASSPSLGQGSSYEQYF

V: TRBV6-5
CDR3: CASSYRDTQYF

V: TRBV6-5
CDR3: CASSYTQPGDTEAFF

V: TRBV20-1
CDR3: CRSIRGTEAFF

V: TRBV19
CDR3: CATTGDGNQPQHF

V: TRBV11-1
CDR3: CASSYLGATDTQYF

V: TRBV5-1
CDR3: CASSSGTANEKLFF

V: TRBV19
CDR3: CASSTGTGGSYEQYF

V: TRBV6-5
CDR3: CASSWGTGKETQYF

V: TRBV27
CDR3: CASRTGSGANVLTF

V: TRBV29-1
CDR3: CSVGQGDTEAFF

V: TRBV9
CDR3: CASSVAQGSYEQYF

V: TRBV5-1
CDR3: CASSLTSTTQYF

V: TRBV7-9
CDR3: CASSLAALAGGPDTGELFF

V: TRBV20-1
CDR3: CSATGNEKLFF